Given below is one T cell receptor beta chain in context. Antigen specificity is unknown. The entry originates in a study of cytomegalovirus exposure and HLA in healthy donors. Amplification used 60 Vbeta primers and 13 Jbeta primers. The repertoire was sequenced with immunoSEQ multiplex PCR; TCRdb's copy has only in-frame clones and lacks some. The profile shows fewer than 130,000 clones, about 70% of them singletons. Findings of the study overall: Earlier findings revealed that most TCR beta V segments proved productive either about 87% or about 30% of the time.

Material for sequencing was PBMCs. The source is a man aged 50-59 years in good health and CMV-seropositive.

The CDR3 DNA follows: TGTGCCAGCAGCGCCCGGGACAGGGGCCCTAGATACTCCTACGAGCAGTACTTC. Translation: CASSARDRGPRYSYEQYF. The chain is built from TRBV5-6 and TRBJ2-7; the match to TRBD1 covers 10 bases. Germline V gene sequence: CDR1 SGHDT, CDR2 YYEEEE. The trim removed 4 bases at V and 0 bases at J, leaving 13 bases unmatched. The CDR3 runs to 18 residues.